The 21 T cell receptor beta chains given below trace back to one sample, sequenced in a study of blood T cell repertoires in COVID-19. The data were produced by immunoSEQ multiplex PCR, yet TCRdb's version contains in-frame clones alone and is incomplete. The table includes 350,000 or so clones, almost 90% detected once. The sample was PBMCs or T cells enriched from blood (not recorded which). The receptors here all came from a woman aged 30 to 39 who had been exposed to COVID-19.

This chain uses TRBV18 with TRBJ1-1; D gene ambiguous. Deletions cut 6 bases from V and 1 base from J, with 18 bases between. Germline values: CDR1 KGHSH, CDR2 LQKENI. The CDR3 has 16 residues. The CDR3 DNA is TGTGCCAGCTCTCACACTACCAATGACGGGAACACTGAAGCTTTCTTT. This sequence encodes CASSHTTNDGNTEAFF.

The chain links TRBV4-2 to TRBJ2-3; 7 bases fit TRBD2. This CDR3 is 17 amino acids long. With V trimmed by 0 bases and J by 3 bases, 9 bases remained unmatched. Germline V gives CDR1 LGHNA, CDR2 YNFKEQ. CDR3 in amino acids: CASSQDSGEGRTDTQYF. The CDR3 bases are TGTGCCAGCAGCCAAGATTCGGGGGAGGGCCGGACAGATACGCAGTATTTT.

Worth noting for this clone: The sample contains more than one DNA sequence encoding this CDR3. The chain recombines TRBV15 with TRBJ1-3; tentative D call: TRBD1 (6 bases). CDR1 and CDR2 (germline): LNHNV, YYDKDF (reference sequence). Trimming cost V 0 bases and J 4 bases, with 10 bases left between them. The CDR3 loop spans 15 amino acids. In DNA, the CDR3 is TGTGCCACCAGCAGAGATCGGGGGGCCGGAAACACCATATATTTT. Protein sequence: CATSRDRGAGNTIYF.

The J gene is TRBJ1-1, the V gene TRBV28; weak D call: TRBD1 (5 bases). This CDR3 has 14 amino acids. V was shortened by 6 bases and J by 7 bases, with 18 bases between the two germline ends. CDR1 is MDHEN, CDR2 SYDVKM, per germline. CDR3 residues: CASSENKGWSEAFF. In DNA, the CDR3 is TGTGCCAGCAGCGAAAACAAGGGGTGGAGTGAAGCTTTCTTT.

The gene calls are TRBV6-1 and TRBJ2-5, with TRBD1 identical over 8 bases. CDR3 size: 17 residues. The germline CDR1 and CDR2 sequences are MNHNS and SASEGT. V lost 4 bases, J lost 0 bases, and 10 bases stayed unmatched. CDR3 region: CASSARFGQGNQETQYF. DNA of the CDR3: TGTGCCAGCAGTGCTCGGTTTGGACAGGGAAACCAAGAGACCCAGTACTTC.

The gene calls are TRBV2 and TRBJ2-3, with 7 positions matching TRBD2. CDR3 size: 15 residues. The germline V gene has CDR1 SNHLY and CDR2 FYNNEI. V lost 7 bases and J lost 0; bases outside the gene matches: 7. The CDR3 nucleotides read TGTGCCAGCATAGAGGGAGGGTTCAGCACAGATACGCAGTATTTT. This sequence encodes CASIEGGFSTDTQYF. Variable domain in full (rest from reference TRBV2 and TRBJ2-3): EPEVTQTPSHQVTQMGQEVILRCVPISNHLYFYWYRQILGQKVEFLVSFYNNEISEKSEIFDDQFSVERPDGSNFTLKIRSTKLEDSAMYFCASIEGGFSTDTQYFGPGTRLTVL.

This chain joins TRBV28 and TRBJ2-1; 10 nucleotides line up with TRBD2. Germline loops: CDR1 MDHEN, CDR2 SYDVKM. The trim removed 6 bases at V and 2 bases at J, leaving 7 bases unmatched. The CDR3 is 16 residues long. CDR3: CASSGPTSGTYNEQFF. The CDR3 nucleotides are TGTGCCAGCAGCGGCCCTACTAGCGGGACCTACAATGAGCAGTTCTTC.

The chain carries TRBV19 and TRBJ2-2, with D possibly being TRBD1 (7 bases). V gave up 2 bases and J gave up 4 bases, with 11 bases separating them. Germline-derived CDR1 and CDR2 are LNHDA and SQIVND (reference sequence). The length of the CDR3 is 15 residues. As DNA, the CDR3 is TGTGCCAGTAGTATATCCCAGGGGGGCACCGGGGAGCTGTTTTTT. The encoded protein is CASSISQGGTGELFF.

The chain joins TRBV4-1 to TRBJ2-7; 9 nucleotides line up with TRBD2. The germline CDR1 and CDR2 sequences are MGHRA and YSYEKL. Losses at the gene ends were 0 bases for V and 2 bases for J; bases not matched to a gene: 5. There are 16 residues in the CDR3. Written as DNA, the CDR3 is TGCGCCAGCAGCCAAGAATTGGGCGGGAGGGCCTACGAGCAGTACTTC. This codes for CASSQELGGRAYEQYF.

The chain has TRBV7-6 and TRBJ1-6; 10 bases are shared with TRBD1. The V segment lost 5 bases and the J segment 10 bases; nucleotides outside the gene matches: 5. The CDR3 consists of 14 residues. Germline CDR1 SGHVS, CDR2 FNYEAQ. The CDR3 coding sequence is TGTGCCAGCAGCCAAGGGACAGGGGACTCACCCCTCCACTTT. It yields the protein CASSQGTGDSPLHF.

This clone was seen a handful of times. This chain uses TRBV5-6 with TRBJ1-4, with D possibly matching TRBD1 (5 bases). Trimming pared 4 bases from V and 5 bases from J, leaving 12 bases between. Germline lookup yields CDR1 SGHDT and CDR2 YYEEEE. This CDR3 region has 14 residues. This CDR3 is CASSVTVTNEKLFF. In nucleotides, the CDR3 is TGTGCCAGCAGCGTGACAGTTACCAATGAAAAACTGTTTTTT.

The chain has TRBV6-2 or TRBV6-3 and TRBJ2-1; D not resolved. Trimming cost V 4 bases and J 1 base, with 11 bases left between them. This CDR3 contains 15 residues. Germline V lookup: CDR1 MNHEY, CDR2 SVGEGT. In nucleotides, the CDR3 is TGTGCCAGCAGTTTCCCGGGTAATTCCTACAATGAGCAGTTCTTC. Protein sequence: CASSFPGNSYNEQFF.

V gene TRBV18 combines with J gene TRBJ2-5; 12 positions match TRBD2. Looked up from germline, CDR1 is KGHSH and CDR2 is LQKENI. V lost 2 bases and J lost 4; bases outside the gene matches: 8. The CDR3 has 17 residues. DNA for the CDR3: TGTGCCAGCTCACCAGGAATCGCTAGCGGGAGGGGAGAGACCCAGTACTTC. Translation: CASSPGIASGRGETQYF.

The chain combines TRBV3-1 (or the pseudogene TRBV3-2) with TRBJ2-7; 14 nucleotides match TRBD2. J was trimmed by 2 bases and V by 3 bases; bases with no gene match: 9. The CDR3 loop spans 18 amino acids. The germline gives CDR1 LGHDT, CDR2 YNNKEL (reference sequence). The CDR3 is CASSQGTSGSVGTYEQYF. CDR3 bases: TGTGCCAGCAGCCAGGGGACTAGCGGGAGTGTCGGTACCTACGAGCAGTACTTC.

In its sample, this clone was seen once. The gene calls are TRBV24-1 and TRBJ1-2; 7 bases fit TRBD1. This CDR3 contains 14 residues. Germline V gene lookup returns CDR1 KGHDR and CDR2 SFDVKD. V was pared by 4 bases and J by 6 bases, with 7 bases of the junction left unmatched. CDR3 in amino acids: CATSDTRQGHGYTF. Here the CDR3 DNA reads TGTGCCACCAGTGACACCCGACAGGGCCATGGCTACACCTTC.

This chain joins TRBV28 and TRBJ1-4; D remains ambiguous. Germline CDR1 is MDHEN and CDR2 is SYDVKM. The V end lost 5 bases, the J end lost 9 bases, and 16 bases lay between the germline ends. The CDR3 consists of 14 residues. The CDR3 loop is CASSLESPAKKLFF. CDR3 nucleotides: TGTGCCAGCAGTCTAGAATCGCCGGCAAAAAAACTGTTTTTT.

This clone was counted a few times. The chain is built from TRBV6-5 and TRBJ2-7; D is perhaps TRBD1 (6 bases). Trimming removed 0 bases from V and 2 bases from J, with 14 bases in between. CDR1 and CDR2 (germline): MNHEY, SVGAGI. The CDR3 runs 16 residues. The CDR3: CASSYSIGGRPYEQYF. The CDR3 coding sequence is TGTGCCAGCAGTTACTCGATAGGGGGAAGACCCTACGAGCAGTACTTC.

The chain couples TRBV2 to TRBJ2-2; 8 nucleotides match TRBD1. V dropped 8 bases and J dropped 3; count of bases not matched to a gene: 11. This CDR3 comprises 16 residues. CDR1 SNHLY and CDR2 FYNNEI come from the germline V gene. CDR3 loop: CASLRAGGEDTGELFF. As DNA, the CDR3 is TGTGCCAGCCTCCGGGCAGGGGGCGAGGACACCGGGGAGCTGTTTTTT.

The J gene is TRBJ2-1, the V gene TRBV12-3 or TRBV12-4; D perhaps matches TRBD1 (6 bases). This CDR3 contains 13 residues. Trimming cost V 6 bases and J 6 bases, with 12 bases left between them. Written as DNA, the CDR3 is TGTGCCAGCAGAAGACAGGATATCAATGAGCAGTTCTTC. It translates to CASRRQDINEQFF.

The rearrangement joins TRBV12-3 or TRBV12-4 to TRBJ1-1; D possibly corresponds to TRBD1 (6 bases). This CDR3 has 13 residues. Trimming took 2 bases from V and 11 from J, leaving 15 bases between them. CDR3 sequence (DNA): TGTGCCAGCAGTTTACAGGGGTCCCTCTCGGCTTTCTTT. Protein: CASSLQGSLSAFF.

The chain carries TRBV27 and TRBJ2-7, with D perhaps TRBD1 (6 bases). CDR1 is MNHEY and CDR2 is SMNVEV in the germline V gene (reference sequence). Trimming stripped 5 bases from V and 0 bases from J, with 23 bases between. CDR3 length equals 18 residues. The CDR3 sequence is CASSPLDPTGESSYEQYF. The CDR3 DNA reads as TGTGCCAGCAGTCCCCTAGATCCGACAGGCGAGAGCTCCTACGAGCAGTACTTC.